This T cell receptor (beta chain) was identified during a study of T cell responses to AZD1222 COVID-19 vaccine. This CDR3 has 13 residues. Germline values: CDR1 SGHTA, CDR2 FQGNSA. V was trimmed by 5 bases and J by 4 bases, leaving 9 bases between them. Turning to this clone: Other nucleotide sequences from this sample produce the same CDR3.

Profiled with immunoSEQ multiplex PCR; TCRdb holds only in-frame clones, not every one. The sample lists fewer than 150,000 clones; just over 90% were seen once. The source material was peripheral blood, sampled on day 0 of AZD1222 vaccination. The TCR was taken from an adult in good health. The genes are TRBV7-2 and TRBJ1-5, with D unclear. CDR3: CASSLNKNQPQHF. The CDR3 nucleotides are TGTGCCAGCAGCCTAAACAAGAATCAGCCCCAGCATTTT.